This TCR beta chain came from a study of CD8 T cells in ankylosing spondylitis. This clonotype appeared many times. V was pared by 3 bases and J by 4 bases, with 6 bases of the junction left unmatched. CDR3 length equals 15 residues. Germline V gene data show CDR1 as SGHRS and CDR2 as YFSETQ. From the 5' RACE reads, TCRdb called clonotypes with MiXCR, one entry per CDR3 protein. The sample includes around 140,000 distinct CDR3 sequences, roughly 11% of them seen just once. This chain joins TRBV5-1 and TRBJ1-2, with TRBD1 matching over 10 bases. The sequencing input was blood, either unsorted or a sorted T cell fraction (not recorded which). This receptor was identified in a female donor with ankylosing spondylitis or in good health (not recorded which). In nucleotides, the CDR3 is TGCGCCAGCAGCTCGGGGACAGGGGTTACCTATGGCTACACCTTC. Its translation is CASSSGTGVTYGYTF.